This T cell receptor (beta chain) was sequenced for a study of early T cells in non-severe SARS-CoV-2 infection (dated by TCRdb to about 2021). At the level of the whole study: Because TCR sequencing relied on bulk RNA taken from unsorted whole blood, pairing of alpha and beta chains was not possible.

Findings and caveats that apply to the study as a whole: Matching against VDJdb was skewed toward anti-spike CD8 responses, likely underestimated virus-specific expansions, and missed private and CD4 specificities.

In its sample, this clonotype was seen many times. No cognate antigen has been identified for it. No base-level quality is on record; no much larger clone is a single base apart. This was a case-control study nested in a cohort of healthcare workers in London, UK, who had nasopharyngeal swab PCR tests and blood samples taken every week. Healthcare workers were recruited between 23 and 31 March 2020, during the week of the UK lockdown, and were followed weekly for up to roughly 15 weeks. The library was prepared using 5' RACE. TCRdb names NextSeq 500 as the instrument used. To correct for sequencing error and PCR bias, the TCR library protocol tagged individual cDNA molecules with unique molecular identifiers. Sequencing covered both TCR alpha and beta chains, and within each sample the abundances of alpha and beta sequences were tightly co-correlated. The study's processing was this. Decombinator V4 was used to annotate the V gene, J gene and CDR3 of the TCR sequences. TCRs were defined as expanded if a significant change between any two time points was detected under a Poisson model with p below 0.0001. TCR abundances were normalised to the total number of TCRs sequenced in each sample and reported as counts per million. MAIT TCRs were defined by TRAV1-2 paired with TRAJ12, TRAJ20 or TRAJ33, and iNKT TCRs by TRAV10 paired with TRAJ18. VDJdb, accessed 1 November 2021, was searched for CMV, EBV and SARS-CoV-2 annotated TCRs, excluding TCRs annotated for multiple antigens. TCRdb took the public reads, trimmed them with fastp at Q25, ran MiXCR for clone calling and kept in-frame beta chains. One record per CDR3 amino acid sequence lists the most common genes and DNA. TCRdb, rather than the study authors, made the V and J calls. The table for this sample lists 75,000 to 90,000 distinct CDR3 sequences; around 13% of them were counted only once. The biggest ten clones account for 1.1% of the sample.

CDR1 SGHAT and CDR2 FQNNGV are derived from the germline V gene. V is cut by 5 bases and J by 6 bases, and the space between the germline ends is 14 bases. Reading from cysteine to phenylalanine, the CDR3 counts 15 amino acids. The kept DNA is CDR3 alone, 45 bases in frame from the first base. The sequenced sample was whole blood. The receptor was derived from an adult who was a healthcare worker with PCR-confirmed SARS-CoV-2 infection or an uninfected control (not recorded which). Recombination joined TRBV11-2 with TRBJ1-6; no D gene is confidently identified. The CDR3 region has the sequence CASSPRTGGNSPLHF. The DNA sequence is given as TGTGCCAGCAGCCCTAGAACCGGTGGTAATTCACCCCTCCACTTT.